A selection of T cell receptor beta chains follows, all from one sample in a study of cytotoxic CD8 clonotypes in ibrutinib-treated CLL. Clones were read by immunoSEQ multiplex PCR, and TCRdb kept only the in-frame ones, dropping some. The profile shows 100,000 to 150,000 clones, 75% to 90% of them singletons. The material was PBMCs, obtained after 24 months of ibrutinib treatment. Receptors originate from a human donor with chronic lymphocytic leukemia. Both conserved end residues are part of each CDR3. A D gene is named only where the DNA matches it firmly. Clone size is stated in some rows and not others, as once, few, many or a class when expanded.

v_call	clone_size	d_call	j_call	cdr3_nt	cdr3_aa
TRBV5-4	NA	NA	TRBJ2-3	TGTGCCAGCAGCCCATCATCCCACTTGGATACGCAGTATTTT	CASSPSSHLDTQYF
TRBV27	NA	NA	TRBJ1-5	TGTGCCAGCAGTCCGGGCTTGGAGGGGTGGAGCAATCAGCCCCAGCATTTT	CASSPGLEGWSNQPQHF
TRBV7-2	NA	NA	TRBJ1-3	TGTGCCAGCAGCCCGAGACAGCCAGGACCGAGAAACACCATATATTTT	CASSPRQPGPRNTIYF
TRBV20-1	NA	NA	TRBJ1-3	TGCAGTGCCCTAAGAGAGGACACCATATATTTT	CSALREDTIYF
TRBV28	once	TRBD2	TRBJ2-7	TGTGCCAGCAGTTCCGTGGGACTAGCGGATTCCTACGAGCAGTACTTC	CASSSVGLADSYEQYF
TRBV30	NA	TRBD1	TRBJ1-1	TGTGCCTGGAGTAGGTTTGGACAGGGTCGGACTGAAGCTTTCTTT	CAWSRFGQGRTEAFF
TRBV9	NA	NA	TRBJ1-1	TGTGCCAGCAGCGTACACCCGCCGGGGAGTATCGCTGAAGCTTTCTTT	CASSVHPPGSIAEAFF
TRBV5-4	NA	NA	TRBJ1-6	TGTGCCAGCAGCTTGGCAGGGTACGGTTCACCCCTCCACTTT	CASSLAGYGSPLHF
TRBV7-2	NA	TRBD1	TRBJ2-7	TGTGCCAGCAGCTCTACAATTACCGGGACAGGGGTATTGTACGAGCAGTACTTC	CASSSTITGTGVLYEQYF
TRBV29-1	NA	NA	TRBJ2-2	TGCAGCGTTGAAACAACAGCCGCCGGGGAGCTGTTTTTT	CSVETTAAGELFF
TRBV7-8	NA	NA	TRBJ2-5	TGTGCCAGCAGATCCGGTAGGACAGCGCAAGAGACCCAGTACTTC	CASRSGRTAQETQYF
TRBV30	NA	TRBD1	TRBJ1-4	TGTGCCTGCTTCCCGCTTCTGGACAGGGTACATGAAAAACTGTTTTTT	CACFPLLDRVHEKLFF
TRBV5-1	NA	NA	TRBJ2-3	TGCGCCAGCAGCTTGGATGCCTTTAGCCAGGGGAAGTTGAATACGCAGTATTTT	CASSLDAFSQGKLNTQYF
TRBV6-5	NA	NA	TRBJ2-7	TGTGCCAGCAGTGCCTCATACGAGCAGTACTTC	CASSASYEQYF
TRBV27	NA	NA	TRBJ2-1	TGTGCCAGCAGTTTAAAAGGTGGGAAGGCGGGGAGCTCCTACAATGAGCAGTTCTTC	CASSLKGGKAGSSYNEQFF
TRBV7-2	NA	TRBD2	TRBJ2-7	TGTGCCAGCAGCTTAGTAATCTCTAGCGGGAGCTACGAGCAGTACTTC	CASSLVISSGSYEQYF
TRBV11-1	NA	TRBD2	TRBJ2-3	TGTGCCAGCAGCCGAGACCGGACTAGGGCAGATACGCAGTATTTT	CASSRDRTRADTQYF
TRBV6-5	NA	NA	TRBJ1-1	TGTGCCAGCAGGATAGAACAGGGCAGGGGCACTGAAGCTTTCTTT	CASRIEQGRGTEAFF
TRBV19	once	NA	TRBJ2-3	TGTGCCAGTCGATCCTCCAGCGGGTACACAGATACGCAGTATTTT	CASRSSSGYTDTQYF
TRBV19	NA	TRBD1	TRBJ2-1	TGTGCTACAGGCCCCCGTCAGGGGGTCTCCAATGAGCAGTTCTTC	CATGPRQGVSNEQFF
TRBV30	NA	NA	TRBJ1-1	TGTGCCTGGAGCCCTCGAAGGACCTTGAACACTGAAGCTTTCTTT	CAWSPRRTLNTEAFF
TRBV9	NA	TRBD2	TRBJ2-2	TGTGCCAGCAGCGTCACTCTAGCGGGAGGTGGCGGGGAGCTGTTTTTT	CASSVTLAGGGGELFF
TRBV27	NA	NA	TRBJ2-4	TGTGCCAGCAGTTTCACGACTCGGACTACCGGGGCCAAAAACATTCAGTACTTC	CASSFTTRTTGAKNIQYF
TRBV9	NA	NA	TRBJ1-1	TGTGCCAGCAGCGTACTGGGTTTCGGAGCTGAAGCTTTCTTT	CASSVLGFGAEAFF
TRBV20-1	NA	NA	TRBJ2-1	TGCAGTGCAGAAGAGTACAATGAGCAGTTCTTC	CSAEEYNEQFF
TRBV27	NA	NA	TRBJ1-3	TGTGCCAGCACCTCCAGACTACAACCTGGTTACACCATATATTTT	CASTSRLQPGYTIYF
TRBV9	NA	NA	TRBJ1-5	TGTGCCAGCAGCGTGACCGGGACCCGGGATCAGCCCCAGCATTTT	CASSVTGTRDQPQHF